This passage covers 18 T cell receptor beta chains from one sample sequenced in a study of T cells in Graves' hyperthyroidism and ophthalmopathy. Regions amplified from RNA transcripts were the TCR beta CDR3 regions. Researchers ran a first-round RT-PCR on the TCR CDR3 using the HTBI primer set. TCRdb redid the calling of the multiplex PCR reads with MiXCR, one entry per CDR3 protein. This sample yields under 350,000 distinct CDR3 sequences, of which 18% are seen a single time; about 53% belongs to the top ten. Sequenced material: blood. The receptor set was obtained from a woman in her forties or fifties with Graves' hyperthyroidism.

This clonotype was recorded a few times. The genes are TRBV28 and TRBJ1-3; a possible D gene is TRBD1 (6 bases). The germline CDR1 and CDR2 sequences are MDHEN and SYDVKM. V gave up 4 bases and J gave up 3 bases, with 13 bases separating them. The CDR3 totals 15 residues. CDR3 protein: CASSYPGQFGNTIYF. The CDR3 DNA is TGTGCCAGCAGTTATCCCGGACAGTTTGGAAACACCATATATTTT.

This clonotype was observed at least ten times. The V call is TRBV7-8, the J call TRBJ2-5; 7 nucleotides line up with TRBD2. CDR1 is SGHVS and CDR2 is FQNEAQ in the germline V gene. The V segment lost 2 bases and the J segment 4 bases; nucleotides outside the gene matches: 7. The CDR3 is 15 amino acids. In nucleotides, the CDR3 is TGTGCCAGCAGCTTACAGCGGGGTCCGGCAGAGACCCAGTACTTC. Translation gives CASSLQRGPAETQYF. Together with reference TRBV7-8 and TRBJ2-5, the CDR3 gives the full variable domain: GAGVSQSPRYKVAKRGQDVALRCDPISGHVSLFWYQQALGQGPEFLTYFQNEAQLDKSGLPSDRFFAERPEGSVSTLKIQRTQQEDSAVYLCASSLQRGPAETQYFGPGTRLLVL.

This clonotype was seen ten or more times. J is TRBJ2-5 and V is TRBV5-8, with 15 positions matching TRBD2. The germline gives CDR1 SGHTS, CDR2 YDEGEE. V was pared by 5 bases and J by 3 bases, with 5 bases of the junction left unmatched. This CDR3 comprises 16 residues. The CDR3, as DNA: TGTGCCAGCAGATCGGGACTAGCGGGAGGCAAAGAGACCCAGTACTTC. Translating gives CASRSGLAGGKETQYF.

As DNA, the CDR3 is TGTGCCAGCAGCTTAGTGAGGAAACCAACGACAAACTATGGCTACACCTTC. This gives the protein CASSLVRKPTTNYGYTF. The V and J genes are TRBV7-8 and TRBJ1-2, with D uncertain. CDR1 is SGHVS, CDR2 FQNEAQ, per germline. Trimming pared 1 base from V and 2 bases from J, leaving 17 bases between. The length of the CDR3 is 17 residues.

At least ten counts were recorded for this clonotype. V gene TRBV3-1 combines with J gene TRBJ2-3, with D tentatively TRBD1 (5 bases). This CDR3 has 16 residues. Germline values: CDR1 LGHDT, CDR2 YNNKEL (reference sequence). V gave up 0 bases and J gave up 4 bases, with 14 bases separating them. CDR3 loop: CASSQEAGLSSDTQYF. DNA for the CDR3: TGTGCCAGCAGCCAAGAGGCAGGGCTGTCATCAGATACGCAGTATTTT.

This clonotype was recorded at least ten times. V is TRBV30 and J is TRBJ2-7; TRBD2 agrees at 7 bases. This CDR3 is built from 12 residues. The J segment lost 6 bases and the V segment lost 0 bases, leaving 2 bases of the junction unmatched. Germline V gene data show CDR1 as GTSNPN and CDR2 as SVGIG (reference sequence). In DNA, the CDR3 is TGTGCCTGGAGTGTAGGGAGGGTCGAGCAGTACTTC. Translating it yields CAWSVGRVEQYF.

This clonotype was seen a few times. This chain joins TRBV19 and TRBJ1-1; no reliable D call. Germline-derived CDR1 and CDR2 are LNHDA and SQIVND (reference sequence). This CDR3 has 14 residues. Between the trimmed V and J ends, which lost 3 bases and 2 bases, there was a span of 10 bases. The CDR3 loop reads CASSIVVGNTEAFF. The CDR3 DNA sequence: TGTGCCAGTAGTATCGTGGTAGGAAACACTGAAGCTTTCTTT.

The chain employs TRBV29-1 and TRBJ2-7; D is possibly TRBD1 (6 bases). Trimming removed 7 bases at V and 3 bases at J, with 13 bases between. Germline values: CDR1 SQVTM, CDR2 ANQGSEA. The CDR3 runs 12 residues. CDR3 sequence (DNA): TGCAGCGCCAGGGGAAGGGGCTACGAGCAGTACTTC. This translates into CSARGRGYEQYF.

In this sample, this clonotype turned up many times. The chain has TRBV5-1 and TRBJ1-3; perhaps TRBD1 as D (5 bases). V was cut by 4 bases and J by 0 bases, with 14 bases left in between. The CDR3 contains 16 residues. Germline CDR1 is SGHRS and CDR2 is YFSETQ. The CDR3: CASSLRDQSSGNTIYF. The CDR3 coding sequence is TGCGCCAGCAGCCTCCGGGACCAGAGCTCTGGAAACACCATATATTTT.

In this sample, this clonotype turned up a few times. V usage is TRBV10-3 and J usage is TRBJ1-2; D is possibly TRBD1 (5 bases). The germline gives CDR1 ENHRY, CDR2 SYGVKD. Trimming took off 9 bases at V and 6 bases at J, with 17 bases between the two ends. This CDR3 has 13 residues. Here the CDR3 reads CAMRQIEKDGYTF. In DNA form, the CDR3 reads TGTGCCATGCGACAGATTGAGAAGGATGGCTACACCTTC.

This chain joins TRBV5-1 and TRBJ2-3; 9 nucleotides align to TRBD1. The germline V gene encodes CDR1 SGHRS and CDR2 YFSETQ. The CDR3 runs to 15 residues. Trimming removed 0 bases from V and 5 bases from J; junction bases left unmatched: 4. The CDR3 DNA sequence: TGCGCCAGCAGCTTGGAACAGGGGGCTCAAGATACGCAGTATTTT. Translation gives CASSLEQGAQDTQYF.

The chain has TRBV20-1 and TRBJ1-2; D remains ambiguous. Per germline, CDR1 DFQATT and CDR2 SNEGSKA (reference sequence). The CDR3 has 11 amino acids. The germline V and J ends were trimmed by 3 bases and 5 bases, with 7 bases remaining between them. The CDR3 sequence: CSASFRYGYTF. The CDR3 nucleotides are TGCAGTGCTAGTTTCCGATATGGCTACACCTTC.

This clonotype was found a few times. The V gene is TRBV7-3, the J gene TRBJ2-3; 9 bases match TRBD2. This CDR3 comprises 18 residues. Germline V lookup: CDR1 SGHTA, CDR2 FQGTGA. V was clipped by 2 bases and J by 1 base; unmatched bases: 10. CDR3 protein: CASSLRPLSGGRTDTQYF. The CDR3 nucleotides read TGTGCCAGCAGCTTACGACCTCTAAGCGGGGGGCGCACAGATACGCAGTATTTT. Complete variable domain (other parts from reference TRBV7-3 and TRBJ2-3): GAGVSQTPSNKVTEKGKYVELRCDPISGHTALYWYRQSLGQGPEFLIYFQGTGAADDSGLPNDRFFAVRPEGSVSTLKIQRTERGDSAVYLCASSLRPLSGGRTDTQYFGPGTRLTVL.

This chain connects TRBV20-1 to TRBJ2-5, with a tentative D call TRBD1 (5 bases). The germline CDR1 and CDR2 sequences are DFQATT and SNEGSKA (reference sequence). V was trimmed by 6 bases and J by 1 base, leaving 18 bases between them. CDR3 length: 15 amino acids. The CDR3 DNA sequence: TGCAGTGCCCAGAAAACAGGAACTGCCCAAGAGACCCAGTACTTC. This sequence encodes CSAQKTGTAQETQYF.

The chain recombines TRBV5-6 with TRBJ2-3; D may be TRBD2 (5 bases). Trimming stripped 4 bases from V and 4 bases from J, with 13 bases between. Germline V gives CDR1 SGHDT, CDR2 YYEEEE. The CDR3 is made up of 14 amino acids. The CDR3 sequence: CASSPPSGADTQYF. As DNA, the CDR3 is TGTGCCAGCAGCCCCCCGAGCGGTGCAGATACGCAGTATTTT.

The CDR3 DNA reads as TGTGCCAGCAGCTTACTAGGGGCGCCTTCCAACACCGGGGAGCTGTTTTTT. Protein sequence: CASSLLGAPSNTGELFF. The rearrangement links TRBV7-2 to TRBJ2-2, with a possible D match to TRBD1 (5 bases). CDR3 size: 17 residues. Germline V CDR1 and CDR2: SGHTA, FQGNSA. V was trimmed by 2 bases and J by 2 bases, leaving 15 bases between them.

CDR3 sequence (DNA): TGTGCCAGCAGGCCCGCCCTCGGAGGTTCACCCCTCCACTTT. This gives the protein CASRPALGGSPLHF. The chain carries TRBV27 and TRBJ1-6; D remains unclear. In germline, CDR1 is MNHEY, CDR2 SMNVEV (reference sequence). With 6 bases removed from V and 9 bases from J, the gap between germline ends came to 15 bases. The CDR3 totals 14 residues.

This clonotype was seen at least ten times. V gene TRBV30 combines with J gene TRBJ1-1, with TRBD1 identical over 9 bases. CDR3 length: 13 residues. Trimming took 3 bases from V and 5 from J; bases not matched to a gene: 4. Germline values: CDR1 GTSNPN, CDR2 SVGIG (reference sequence). The CDR3 reads CAWRTTGGTEAFF. CDR3 nucleotides: TGTGCCTGGAGAACGACAGGGGGAACTGAAGCTTTCTTT.